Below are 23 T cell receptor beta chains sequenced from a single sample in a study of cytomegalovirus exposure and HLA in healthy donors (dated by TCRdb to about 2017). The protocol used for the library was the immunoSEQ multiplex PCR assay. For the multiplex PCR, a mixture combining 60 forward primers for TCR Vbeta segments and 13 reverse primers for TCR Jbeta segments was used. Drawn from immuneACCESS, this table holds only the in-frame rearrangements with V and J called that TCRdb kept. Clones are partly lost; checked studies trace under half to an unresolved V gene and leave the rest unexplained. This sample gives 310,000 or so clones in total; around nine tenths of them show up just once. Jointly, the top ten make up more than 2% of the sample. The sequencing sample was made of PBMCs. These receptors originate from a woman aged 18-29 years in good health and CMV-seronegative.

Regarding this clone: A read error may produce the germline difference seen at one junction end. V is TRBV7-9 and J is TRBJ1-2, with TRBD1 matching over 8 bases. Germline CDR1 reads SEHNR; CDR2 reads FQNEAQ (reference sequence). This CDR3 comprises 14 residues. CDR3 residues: CSSTRDRSNYGYTF. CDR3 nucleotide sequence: TGTTCCAGCACCCGGGACAGGTCTAACTATGGCTACACCTTC.

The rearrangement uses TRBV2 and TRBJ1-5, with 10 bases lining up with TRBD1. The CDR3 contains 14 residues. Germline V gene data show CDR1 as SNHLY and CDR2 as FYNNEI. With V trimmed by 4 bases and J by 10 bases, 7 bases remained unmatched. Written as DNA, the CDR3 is TGTGCCAGCAGTGGACAGGGGGCGAACCGTCCCCAGCATTTT. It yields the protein CASSGQGANRPQHF.

The DNA for the CDR3 is TGTGCCAGCAGCAAAGGGACTAGCGGGGGGTTGTACACAGATACGCAGTATTTT. Amino acid sequence: CASSKGTSGGLYTDTQYF. The rearrangement uses TRBV21-1 and TRBJ2-3; the D call TRBD2 from the table was never checked on the DNA. TRBV21-1 is a recognized pseudogene. The CDR3 spans 18 residues.

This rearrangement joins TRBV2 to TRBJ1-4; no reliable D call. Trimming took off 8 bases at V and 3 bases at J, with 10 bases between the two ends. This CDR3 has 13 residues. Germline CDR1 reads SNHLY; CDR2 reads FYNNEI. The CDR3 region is CASSDFPNEKLFF. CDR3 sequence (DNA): TGTGCCAGCTCTGACTTCCCTAATGAAAAACTGTTTTTT. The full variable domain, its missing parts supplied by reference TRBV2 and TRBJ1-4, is EPEVTQTPSHQVTQMGQEVILRCVPISNHLYFYWYRQILGQKVEFLVSFYNNEISEKSEIFDDQFSVERPDGSNFTLKIRSTKLEDSAMYFCASSDFPNEKLFFGSGTQLSVL.

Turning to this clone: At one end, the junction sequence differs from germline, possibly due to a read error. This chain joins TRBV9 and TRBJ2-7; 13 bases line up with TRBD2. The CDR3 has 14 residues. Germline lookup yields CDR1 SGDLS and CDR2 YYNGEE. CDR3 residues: CASGVGTSGDEQYF. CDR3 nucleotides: TGTGCCAGCGGCGTAGGGACTAGCGGGGACGAGCAGTACTTC. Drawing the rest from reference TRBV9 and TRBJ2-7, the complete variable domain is DSGVTQTPKHLITATGQRVTLRCSPRSGDLSVYWYQQSLDQGLQFLIQYYNGEERAKGNILERFSAQQFPDLHSELNLSSLELGDSALYFCASGVGTSGDEQYFGPGTRLTVT.

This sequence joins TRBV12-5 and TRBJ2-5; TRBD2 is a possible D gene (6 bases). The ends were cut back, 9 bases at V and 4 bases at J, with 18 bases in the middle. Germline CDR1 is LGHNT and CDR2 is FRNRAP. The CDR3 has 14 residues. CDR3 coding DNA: TGTGCTAGCGGAGGACTATCTCGTGGAGAGACCCAGTACTTC. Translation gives CASGGLSRGETQYF. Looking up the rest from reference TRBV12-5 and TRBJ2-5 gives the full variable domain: DARVTQTPRHKVTEMGQEVTMRCQPILGHNTVFWYRQTMMQGLELLAYFRNRAPLDDSGMPKDRFSAEMPDATLATLKIQPSEPRDSAVYFCASGGLSRGETQYFGPGTRLLVL.

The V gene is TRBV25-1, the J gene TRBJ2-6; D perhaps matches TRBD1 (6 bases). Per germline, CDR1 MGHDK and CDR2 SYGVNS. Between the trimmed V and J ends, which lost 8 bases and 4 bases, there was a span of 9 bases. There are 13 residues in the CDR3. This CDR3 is CASQGTGANVLTF. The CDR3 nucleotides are TGTGCCAGCCAGGGGACCGGGGCCAACGTCCTGACTTTC.

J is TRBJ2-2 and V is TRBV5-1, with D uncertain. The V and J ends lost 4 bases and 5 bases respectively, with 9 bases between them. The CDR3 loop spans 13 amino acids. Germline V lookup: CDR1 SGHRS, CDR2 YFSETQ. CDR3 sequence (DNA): TGCGCCAGCAGCATGTCGCGAACCGGGGAGCTGTTTTTT. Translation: CASSMSRTGELFF. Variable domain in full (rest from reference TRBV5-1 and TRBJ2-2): KAGVTQTPRYLIKTRGQQVTLSCSPISGHRSVSWYQQTPGQGLQFLFEYFSETQRNKGNFPGRFSGRQFSNSRSEMNVSTLELGDSALYLCASSMSRTGELFFGEGSRLTVL.

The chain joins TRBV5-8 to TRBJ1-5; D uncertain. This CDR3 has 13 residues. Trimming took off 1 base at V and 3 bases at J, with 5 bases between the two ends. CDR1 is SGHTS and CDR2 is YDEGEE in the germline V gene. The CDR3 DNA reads TGTGCCAGCAGCTTGTTCAACAATCAGCCCCAGCATTTT. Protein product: CASSLFNNQPQHF.

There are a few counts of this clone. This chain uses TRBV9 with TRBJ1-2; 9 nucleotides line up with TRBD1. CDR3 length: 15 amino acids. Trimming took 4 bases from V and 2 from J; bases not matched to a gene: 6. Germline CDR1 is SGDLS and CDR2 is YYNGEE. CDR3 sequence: CASSFRDRVNYGYTF. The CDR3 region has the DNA TGTGCCAGCAGCTTCCGGGACAGGGTCAACTATGGCTACACCTTC.

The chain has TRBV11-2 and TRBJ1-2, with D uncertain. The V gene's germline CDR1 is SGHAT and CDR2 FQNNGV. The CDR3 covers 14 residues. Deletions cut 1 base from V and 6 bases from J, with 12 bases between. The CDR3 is CASSLGLEGNGYTF. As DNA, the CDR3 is TGTGCCAGCAGCTTAGGGCTCGAGGGCAATGGCTACACCTTC.

CDR3 sequence reads: CASGGTSGGPDTQYF. CDR3 nucleotides: TGTGCCAGTGGGGGGACTAGCGGGGGGCCAGATACGCAGTATTTT. The genes are TRBV19 and TRBJ2-3, with 15 positions matching TRBD2. Germline V CDR1 and CDR2: LNHDA, SQIVND (reference sequence). V lost 8 bases to trimming and J lost 4 bases; unmatched junction nucleotides: 4. The CDR3 runs 15 residues.

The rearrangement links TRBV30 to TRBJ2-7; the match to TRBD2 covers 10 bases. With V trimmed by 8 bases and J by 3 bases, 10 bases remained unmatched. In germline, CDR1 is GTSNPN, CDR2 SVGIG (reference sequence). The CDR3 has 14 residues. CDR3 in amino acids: CAGGRAGGLYEQYF. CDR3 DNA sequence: TGTGCCGGAGGGAGAGCGGGGGGGCTCTACGAGCAGTACTTC.

CDR3 region: CASSSRDTPATNEKLFF. DNA of the CDR3: TGTGCCAGCAGTTCCCGGGACACTCCTGCAACTAATGAAAAACTGTTTTTT. The chain has TRBV2 and TRBJ1-4; D possibly corresponds to TRBD1 (6 bases). The V end was cut by 5 bases, the J end by 0 bases, with 16 bases between. Germline V gene lookup returns CDR1 SNHLY and CDR2 FYNNEI. The CDR3 spans 17 residues.

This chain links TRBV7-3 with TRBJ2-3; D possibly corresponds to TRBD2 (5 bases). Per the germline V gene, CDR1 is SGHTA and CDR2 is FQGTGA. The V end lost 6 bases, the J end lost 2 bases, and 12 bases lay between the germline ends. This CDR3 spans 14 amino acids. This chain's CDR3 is CASSLDSSTDTQYF. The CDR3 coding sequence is TGTGCCAGCAGTTTGGACTCCTCCACAGATACGCAGTATTTT.

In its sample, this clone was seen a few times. The CDR3, as DNA: TGTGCCAGCAGTAGCTCCGTGGGCGACGAGCAGTACTTC. This sequence encodes CASSSSVGDEQYF. The chain combines TRBV27 with TRBJ2-7, with D uncertain. Germline values: CDR1 MNHEY, CDR2 SMNVEV (reference sequence). This CDR3 is built from 13 residues. Trimming removed 5 bases at V and 5 bases at J, with 13 bases between.

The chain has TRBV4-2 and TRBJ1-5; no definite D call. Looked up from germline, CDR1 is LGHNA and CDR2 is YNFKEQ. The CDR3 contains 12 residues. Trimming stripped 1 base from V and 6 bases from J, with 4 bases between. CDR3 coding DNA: TGTGCCAGCAGCCAAGCCGGTCAGCCCCAGCATTTT. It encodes CASSQAGQPQHF.

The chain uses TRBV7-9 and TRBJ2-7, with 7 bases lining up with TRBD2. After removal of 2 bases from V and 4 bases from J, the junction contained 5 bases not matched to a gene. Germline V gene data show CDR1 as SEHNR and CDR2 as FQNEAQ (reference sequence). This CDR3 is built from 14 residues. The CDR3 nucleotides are TGTGCCAGCAGCTTAAACCCGGGACTATACGAGCAGTACTTC. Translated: CASSLNPGLYEQYF.

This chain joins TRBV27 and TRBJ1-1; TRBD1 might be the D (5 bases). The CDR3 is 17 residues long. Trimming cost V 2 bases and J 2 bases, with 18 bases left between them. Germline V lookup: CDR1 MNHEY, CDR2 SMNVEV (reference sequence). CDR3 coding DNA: TGTGCCAGCAGTTTACACAGCGCCCCAGGGAAAAACACTGAAGCTTTCTTT. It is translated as CASSLHSAPGKNTEAFF.

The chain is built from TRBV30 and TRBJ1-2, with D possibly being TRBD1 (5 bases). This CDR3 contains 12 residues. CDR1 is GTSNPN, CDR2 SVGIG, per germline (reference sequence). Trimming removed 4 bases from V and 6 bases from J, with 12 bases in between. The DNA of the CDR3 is TGTGCCTGGACCCCAGGGCGAGATGGCTACACCTTC. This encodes CAWTPGRDGYTF.

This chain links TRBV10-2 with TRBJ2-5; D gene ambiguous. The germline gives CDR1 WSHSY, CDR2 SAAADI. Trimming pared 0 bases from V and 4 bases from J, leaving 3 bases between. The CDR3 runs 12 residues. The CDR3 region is CASSESAETQYF. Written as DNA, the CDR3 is TGCGCCAGCAGTGAGTCGGCAGAGACCCAGTACTTC.

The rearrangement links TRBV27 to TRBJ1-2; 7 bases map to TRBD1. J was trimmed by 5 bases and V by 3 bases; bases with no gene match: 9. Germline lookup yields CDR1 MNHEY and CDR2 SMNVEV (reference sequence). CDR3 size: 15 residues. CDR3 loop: CASSFTTGSYYGYTF. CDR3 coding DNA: TGTGCCAGCAGTTTTACGACAGGGTCCTATTATGGCTACACCTTC.

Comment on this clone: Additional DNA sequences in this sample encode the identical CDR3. CDR3 sequence: CASSLVVDNEQFF. The CDR3 nucleotides read TGTGCCAGCAGCTTGGTGGTAGACAATGAGCAGTTCTTC. The V and J genes are TRBV5-5 and TRBJ2-1; D is undetermined. CDR3 length: 13 residues. Trimming stripped 0 bases from V and 5 bases from J, with 6 bases between. The germline CDR1 and CDR2 sequences are SGHKS and YYEKEE (reference sequence). Full variable domain (rest looked up from reference TRBV5-5 and TRBJ2-1): DAGVTQSPTHLIKTRGQQVTLRCSPISGHKSVSWYQQVLGQGPQFIFQYYEKEERGRGNFPDRFSARQFPNYSSELNVNALLLGDSALYLCASSLVVDNEQFFGPGTRLTVL.